This T cell receptor (beta chain) was captured by sequencing in a study of regulatory T cells in long-lasting Graves disease. Construction of the TCR beta libraries employed iRepertoire HTBI primers in conjunction with Arm-PCR of CDR3 regions. From the multiplex PCR reads, TCRdb called clonotypes with MiXCR, one entry per CDR3 protein. The sample lists around 500,000 distinct CDR3 sequences, 15% to 20% seen once, with around 25% in the top ten. The CDR3 runs 15 residues. V shed 4 bases, J shed 9 bases, and the junction held 10 bases outside the gene matches. Germline CDR1 reads MNHEY; CDR2 reads SVGAGI. A note on this clonotype: Just one base apart from a much larger clone, this may be a read error.

Indicated time point: newly diagnosed GD, antithyroid drugs for less than 3 months. RNA extracted from PBMCs served as the sequencing template. This same sample was also part of a study on T cells in Graves' hyperthyroidism and ophthalmopathy.

The sample in question was peripheral blood mononuclear cells (PBMCs), obtained at new diagnosis, from a patient treated with antithyroid drugs. The V gene is TRBV6-5, the J gene TRBJ1-5, with TRBD1 matching 9 bases. The clonotype comes from a woman aged 35-65 years with Graves disease. For the CDR3, the DNA is TGTGCCAGCAGTTCCGGGACAGGGTTAAGCCGGCCCCAGCATTTT. As protein: CASSSGTGLSRPQHF.